This TCR beta chain was profiled in a study of metastatic and nonmetastatic thyroid tumors (dated by TCRdb to 2018 to 2020). Some background on the complete study: For patients with malignant and with benign thyroid disease, the researchers compared repertoires between peripheral blood samples and tumor or nodule tissue samples.

The junction carries 13 bases between V and J, which are trimmed by 7 bases and 4 bases respectively. Reading the germline V gene gives CDR1 MDHEN and CDR2 SYDVKM. Taken from cysteine to phenylalanine, the CDR3 has 13 residues. The sequence is cut down to CDR3 DNA, 39 bases in frame from base 1. The library relied on PCR. The sequencer listed for this sample is Illumina HiSeq 4000. High-throughput sequencing was used to profile the TCR beta-chain CDR3 region of each patient. From the authors' description of their analysis: The researchers built a classifier to tell apart papillary thyroid cancer patients with distant metastasis, based on CDR3 differences among clinicopathological groups. The Shannon index was used to assess repertoire diversity, and the Morisita-Horn index was used to assess tumor-blood repertoire similarity. TCRdb reran the public reads through fastp at Q25 and MiXCR, keeping productive beta chains. These V and J calls originate from TCRdb's pipeline instead of the authors' own analysis. Recorded for this sample are some 11,000 clones; 20% to 25% of them occurred a single time. Approximately 15% of the sample is in the top ten clones.

Broad study findings and their caveats: In both blood and tumor samples, TCR beta diversity was reported to be significantly higher in malignant tumors than in benign nodules.

Worth noting for this clone: What this receptor recognizes is not known. The input lacks base qualities; no much larger clone sits a single base away.

No patient had received any treatment before thyroid surgery. The study retrospectively analysed patient clinical samples collected from the early 2010s to the late 2010s using T-cell receptor beta sequencing. Sequences were obtained from adjacent normal tissue. This sequence was found in a female donor with papillary thyroid cancer or a benign thyroid nodule (not recorded which). Some clones in this sample may be carry-over from other donors' samples. The V gene is TRBV28 and the J gene is TRBJ1-1; TRBD1 might be the D gene, on 5 matching bases. The CDR3 protein sequence reads: CASILRGFTEAFF. The DNA reads TGTGCCAGCATACTGAGGGGATTCACTGAAGCTTTCTTT. Where the CDR3 stops, the reference TRBV28 and TRBJ1-1 genes take over; the full variable domain is DVKVTQSSRYLVKRTGEKVFLECVQDMDHENMFWYRQDPGLGLRLIYFSYDVKMKEKGDIPEGYSVSREKKERFSLILESASTNQTSMYLCASILRGFTEAFFGQGTRLTVV.